What follows are 18 T cell receptor beta chains derived from one specimen sequenced in a study of PD-1 blockade in classical Hodgkin lymphoma. The assay was immunoSEQ multiplex PCR, and TCRdb's table has in-frame clones only and misses some. The profile covers 70,000 to 80,000 clones, with around 93% appearing a single time and 8% taken by the ten largest. Brentuximab vedotin exposure varied, and every patient relapsed after autologous stem cell transplantation. The sample consisted of peripheral blood mononuclear cells (PBMCs), taken at baseline. The receptor set was obtained from a human donor with classical Hodgkin lymphoma.

The chain joins TRBV7-9 to TRBJ2-3, with D unclear. With 5 bases removed from V and 0 bases from J, the gap between germline ends came to 6 bases. The CDR3 has 13 amino acids. CDR1 and CDR2 from the germline V gene are SEHNR and FQNEAQ (reference sequence). The CDR3 sequence: CASSLGSTDTQYF. For the CDR3, the DNA is TGTGCCAGCAGCCTAGGTAGCACAGATACGCAGTATTTT.

The chain links TRBV9 to TRBJ1-1; perhaps TRBD1 as D (5 bases). Germline V gene data show CDR1 as SGDLS and CDR2 as YYNGEE. There are 12 residues in the CDR3. Trimming pared 0 bases from V and 7 bases from J, leaving 7 bases between. The CDR3 sequence: CASSVGDSEAFF. As DNA, the CDR3 is TGTGCCAGCAGCGTAGGCGACAGTGAAGCTTTCTTT.

The chain uses TRBV9 and TRBJ1-4; 7 bases map to TRBD1. The CDR3 extends over 17 amino acids. Germline CDR1 SGDLS, CDR2 YYNGEE. Losses at the gene ends were 3 bases for V and 0 bases for J; bases not matched to a gene: 8. The DNA for the CDR3 is TGTGCCAGCAGCGACAGGGACAGCGTCGCAACTAATGAAAAACTGTTTTTT. Translation: CASSDRDSVATNEKLFF.

The rearrangement uses TRBV7-9 and TRBJ1-3, with no clear D. The germline V gene encodes CDR1 SEHNR and CDR2 FQNEAQ (reference sequence). Trimming removed 2 bases at V and 0 bases at J, with 8 bases between. The CDR3 has 15 amino acids. CDR3 nucleotides: TGTGCCAGCAGCTTACAGGCCCTCTCTGGAAACACCATATATTTT. Its translation is CASSLQALSGNTIYF.

V is TRBV19 and J is TRBJ2-2; TRBD2 matches at 7 bases. Germline values: CDR1 LNHDA, CDR2 SQIVND (reference sequence). This CDR3 spans 15 amino acids. V lost 7 bases and J lost 1; bases outside the gene matches: 6. CDR3 sequence reads: CASTHPSGNTGELFF. CDR3 nucleotides: TGTGCCAGTACTCACCCTAGCGGGAACACCGGGGAGCTGTTTTTT.

This chain joins TRBV5-4 and TRBJ2-3; a possible D gene is TRBD2 (5 bases). The CDR3 sequence is 15 residues long. Trimming pared 4 bases from V and 2 bases from J, leaving 14 bases between. CDR1 SGHNT and CDR2 YYREEE come from the germline V gene (reference sequence). As DNA, the CDR3 is TGTGCCAGCAGCGACCCCGCGGGCTCCACAGATACGCAGTATTTT. Its protein product is CASSDPAGSTDTQYF.

This sequence joins TRBV6-4 and TRBJ2-3, with 7 bases fitting TRBD2. The germline CDR1 and CDR2 sequences are MRHNA and SNTAGT. Trimming cost V 4 bases and J 3 bases; bases outside gene matches: 7. The CDR3 runs 15 residues. In nucleotides, the CDR3 is TGTGCCAGCAGTGTGGACACCGGGGGGACAGATACGCAGTATTTT. It codes for CASSVDTGGTDTQYF.

The rearrangement links TRBV6-6 to TRBJ1-3, with D uncertain. Trimming removed 4 bases from V and 4 bases from J, with 11 bases in between. The length of the CDR3 is 14 residues. Germline V gene sequence: CDR1 MNHNY, CDR2 SVGAGI (reference sequence). CDR3: CASSSSNPGNTIYF. The CDR3 bases are TGTGCCAGCAGTTCGTCCAATCCGGGAAACACCATATATTTT.

Regarding this clone: This specimen includes other DNA sequences encoding the same CDR3. The rearrangement uses TRBV29-1 and TRBJ1-1; perhaps TRBD1 as D (5 bases). CDR3 length: 16 amino acids. Germline values: CDR1 SQVTM, CDR2 ANQGSEA. V lost 1 base to trimming and J lost 4 bases, with 19 bases between them. The CDR3, as DNA: TGCAGCGTTGAAGGCCCCGGGGAGGGCGGGACCACTGAAGCTTTCTTT. This sequence encodes CSVEGPGEGGTTEAFF.

This chain links TRBV5-1 with TRBJ2-3, with D tentatively TRBD1 (5 bases). The CDR3 totals 14 residues. V was pared by 1 base and J by 6 bases, with 12 bases between. The germline V gene encodes CDR1 SGHRS and CDR2 YFSETQ. The CDR3 DNA reads as TGCGCCAGCAGCTTGTCAGGGATAGGCGATACGCAGTATTTT. Protein sequence: CASSLSGIGDTQYF.

The chain joins TRBV15 to TRBJ2-7; D remains unclear. Trimming took off 5 bases at V and 3 bases at J, with 11 bases between the two ends. Germline CDR1 is LNHNV and CDR2 is YYDKDF (reference sequence). The CDR3 runs 13 residues. The DNA of the CDR3 is TGTGCCACCAGCCTTGACATACTCTACGAGCAGTACTTC. This sequence encodes CATSLDILYEQYF.

The chain has TRBV30 and TRBJ2-7; TRBD2 matches at 7 bases. V lost 2 bases, J lost 0 bases, and 4 bases stayed unmatched. The CDR3 is made up of 14 amino acids. CDR1 is GTSNPN, CDR2 SVGIG, per germline (reference sequence). CDR3 amino acids: CAWSLGGNSYEQYF. CDR3 nucleotide sequence: TGTGCCTGGAGTCTGGGAGGGAACTCCTACGAGCAGTACTTC.

This clone appeared a single time. The chain links TRBV7-8 to TRBJ2-3, with 9 bases that match TRBD1. Germline V gene lookup returns CDR1 SGHVS and CDR2 FQNEAQ. The CDR3 has 14 residues. Trimming took 4 bases from V and 6 from J; bases not matched to a gene: 5. The CDR3 here is CASSSRDRADTQYF. CDR3 nucleotide sequence: TGTGCCAGCAGCTCCCGGGACAGGGCTGATACGCAGTATTTT.

The CDR3 region is CASSPGGEVGYGYTF. As DNA, the CDR3 is TGTGCCAGCAGCCCAGGAGGGGAAGTGGGCTATGGCTACACCTTC. V gene TRBV7-6 combines with J gene TRBJ1-2; maybe TRBD1 (5 bases). The CDR3 has 15 residues. Per the germline V gene, CDR1 is SGHVS and CDR2 is FNYEAQ. V lost 5 bases and J 4 bases, leaving 17 bases between the germline ends.

The V call is TRBV6-1, the J call TRBJ1-1; no definite D call. Germline V gives CDR1 MNHNS, CDR2 SASEGT. Trimming stripped 4 bases from V and 8 bases from J, with 14 bases between. The CDR3 has 13 residues. CDR3 protein: CASSGSPAEEAFF. The CDR3 bases are TGTGCCAGCAGTGGTTCCCCCGCCGAAGAAGCTTTCTTT.

This clone was detected only once. This sequence joins TRBV19 and TRBJ2-2, with D unclear. The CDR3 is 15 amino acids. CDR1 and CDR2 from the germline V gene are LNHDA and SQIVND (reference sequence). V lost 10 bases to trimming and J lost 4 bases, with 19 bases between them. The CDR3 sequence is CATRATSWGTGELFF. CDR3 coding DNA: TGTGCCACCCGGGCCACCTCCTGGGGCACCGGGGAGCTGTTTTTT.

The chain joins TRBV4-2 to TRBJ2-3; the D call may be TRBD1 or TRBD2 (6 bases each). Germline assignment: CDR1 LGHNA and CDR2 YNFKEQ. This CDR3 has 16 residues. V lost 4 bases to trimming and J lost 0 bases, with 14 bases between them. CDR3 nucleotides: TGTGCCAGCAGCCCTCGGGGGCCATCTAGCACAGATACGCAGTATTTT. Translation gives CASSPRGPSSTDTQYF.

The gene calls are TRBV11-2 and TRBJ2-7; 7 bases are a match to TRBD1. CDR1 and CDR2 from the germline V gene are SGHAT and FQNNGV. V trimming: 1 base; J trimming: 2 bases; junction bases outside the gene matches: 2. The CDR3 consists of 14 residues. In DNA form, the CDR3 reads TGTGCCAGCAGCTTAGGACAGGGTGCCTACGAGCAGTACTTC. Translated: CASSLGQGAYEQYF.